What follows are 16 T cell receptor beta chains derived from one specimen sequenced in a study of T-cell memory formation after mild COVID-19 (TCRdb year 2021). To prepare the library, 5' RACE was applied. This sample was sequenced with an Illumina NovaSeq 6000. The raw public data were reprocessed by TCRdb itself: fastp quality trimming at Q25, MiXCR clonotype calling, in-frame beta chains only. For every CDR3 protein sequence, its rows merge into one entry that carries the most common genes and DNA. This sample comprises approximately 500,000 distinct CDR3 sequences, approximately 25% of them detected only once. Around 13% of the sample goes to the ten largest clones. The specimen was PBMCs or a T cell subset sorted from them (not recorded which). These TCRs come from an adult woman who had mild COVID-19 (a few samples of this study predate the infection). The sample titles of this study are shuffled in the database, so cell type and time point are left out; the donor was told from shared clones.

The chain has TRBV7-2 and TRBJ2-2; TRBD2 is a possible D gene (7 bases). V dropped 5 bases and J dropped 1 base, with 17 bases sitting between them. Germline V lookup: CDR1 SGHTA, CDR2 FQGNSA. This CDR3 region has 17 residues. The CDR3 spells CASSPRGGRLNTGELFF. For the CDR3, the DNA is TGTGCCAGCAGCCCTAGGGGGGGCAGACTGAACACCGGGGAGCTGTTTTTT.

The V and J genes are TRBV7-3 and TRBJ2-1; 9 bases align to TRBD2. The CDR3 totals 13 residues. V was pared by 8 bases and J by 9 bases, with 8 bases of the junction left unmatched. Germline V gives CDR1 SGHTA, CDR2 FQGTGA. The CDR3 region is CASGLGLASEQFF. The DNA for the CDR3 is TGTGCCAGCGGGTTGGGACTAGCAAGTGAGCAGTTCTTC.

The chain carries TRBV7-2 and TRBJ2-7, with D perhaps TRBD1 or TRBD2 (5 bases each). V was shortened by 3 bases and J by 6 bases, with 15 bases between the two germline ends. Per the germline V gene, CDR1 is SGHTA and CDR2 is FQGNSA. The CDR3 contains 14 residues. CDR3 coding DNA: TGTGCCAGCAGCTTCGAGGGGCCCCAAGGCGAGCAGTACTTC. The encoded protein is CASSFEGPQGEQYF.

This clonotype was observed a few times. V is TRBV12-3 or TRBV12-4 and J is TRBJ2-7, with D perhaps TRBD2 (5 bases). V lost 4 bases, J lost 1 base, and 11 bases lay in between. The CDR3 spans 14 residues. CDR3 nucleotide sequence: TGTGCCAGCAGTTACAGCGGAGCATCCTACGAGCAGTACTTC. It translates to CASSYSGASYEQYF.

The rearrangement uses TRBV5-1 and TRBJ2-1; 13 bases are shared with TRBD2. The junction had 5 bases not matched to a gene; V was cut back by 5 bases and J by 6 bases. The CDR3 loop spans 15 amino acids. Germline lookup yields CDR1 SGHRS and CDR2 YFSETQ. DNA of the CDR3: TGCGCCAGCAGAAACGGACTAGCGGGAGTCAATGAGCAGTTCTTC. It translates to CASRNGLAGVNEQFF. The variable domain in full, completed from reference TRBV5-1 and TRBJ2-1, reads KAGVTQTPRYLIKTRGQQVTLSCSPISGHRSVSWYQQTPGQGLQFLFEYFSETQRNKGNFPGRFSGRQFSNSRSEMNVSTLELGDSALYLCASRNGLAGVNEQFFGPGTRLTVL.

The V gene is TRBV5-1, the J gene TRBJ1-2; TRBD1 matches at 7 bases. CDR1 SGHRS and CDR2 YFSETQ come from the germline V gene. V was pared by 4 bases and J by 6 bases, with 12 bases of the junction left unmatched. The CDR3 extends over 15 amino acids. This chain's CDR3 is CASSPGQIPRDGYTF. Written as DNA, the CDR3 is TGCGCCAGCAGCCCGGGACAGATACCTCGAGATGGCTACACCTTC.

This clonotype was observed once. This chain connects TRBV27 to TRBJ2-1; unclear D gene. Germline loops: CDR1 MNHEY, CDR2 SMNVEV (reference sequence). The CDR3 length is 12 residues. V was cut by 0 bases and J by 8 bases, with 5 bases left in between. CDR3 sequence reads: CASSLSGYEQFF. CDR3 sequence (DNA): TGTGCCAGCAGTTTATCCGGGTATGAGCAGTTCTTC.

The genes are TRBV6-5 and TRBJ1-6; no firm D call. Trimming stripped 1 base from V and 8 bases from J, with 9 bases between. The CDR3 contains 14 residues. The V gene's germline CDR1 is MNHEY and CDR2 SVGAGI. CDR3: CASSYYSEYSPLHF. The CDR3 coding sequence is TGTGCCAGCAGTTACTACAGCGAATATTCACCCCTCCACTTT.

In DNA form, the CDR3 reads TGCAGTGCGGACCCAGGGGGCAGGGGAGCTTTCTTT. Its translation: CSADPGGRGAFF. The chain couples TRBV20-1 to TRBJ1-1, with 8 bases matching TRBD1. There are 12 residues in the CDR3. CDR1 is DFQATT and CDR2 is SNEGSKA in the germline V gene (reference sequence). V lost 6 bases, J lost 10 bases, and 10 bases stayed unmatched.

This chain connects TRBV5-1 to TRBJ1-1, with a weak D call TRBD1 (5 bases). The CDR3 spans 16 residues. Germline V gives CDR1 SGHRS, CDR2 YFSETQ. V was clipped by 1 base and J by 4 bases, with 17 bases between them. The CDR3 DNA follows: TGCGCCAGCAGCTTGACTTTGAATGTCGGGGGCACTGAAGCTTTCTTT. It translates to CASSLTLNVGGTEAFF.

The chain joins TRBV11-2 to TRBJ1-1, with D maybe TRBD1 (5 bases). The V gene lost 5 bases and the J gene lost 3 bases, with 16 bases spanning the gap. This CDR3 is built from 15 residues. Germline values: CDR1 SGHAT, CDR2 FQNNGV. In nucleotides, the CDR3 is TGTGCCAGCAGCCTTAGTACGGGGGTGGACACTGAAGCTTTCTTT. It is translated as CASSLSTGVDTEAFF.

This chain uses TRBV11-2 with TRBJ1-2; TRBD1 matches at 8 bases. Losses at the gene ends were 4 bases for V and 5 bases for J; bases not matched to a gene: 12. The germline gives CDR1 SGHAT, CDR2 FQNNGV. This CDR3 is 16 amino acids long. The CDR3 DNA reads TGTGCCAGCAGCTCCCCCACCGACAGGGGACATTATGGCTACACCTTC. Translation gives CASSSPTDRGHYGYTF.

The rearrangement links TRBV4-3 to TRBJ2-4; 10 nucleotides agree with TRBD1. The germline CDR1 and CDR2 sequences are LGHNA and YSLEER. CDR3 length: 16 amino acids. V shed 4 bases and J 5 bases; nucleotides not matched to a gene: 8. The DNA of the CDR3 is TGCGCCAGCAGCCGGGTCAATGGACAGGGGGAAAACATTCAGTACTTC. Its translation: CASSRVNGQGENIQYF.

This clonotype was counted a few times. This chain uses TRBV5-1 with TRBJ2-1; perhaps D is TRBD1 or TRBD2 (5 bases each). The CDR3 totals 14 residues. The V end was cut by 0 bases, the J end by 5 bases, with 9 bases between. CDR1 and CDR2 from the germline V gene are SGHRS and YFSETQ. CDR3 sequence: CASSLGGTHNEQFF. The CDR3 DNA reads TGCGCCAGCAGCTTGGGTGGGACCCACAATGAGCAGTTCTTC.

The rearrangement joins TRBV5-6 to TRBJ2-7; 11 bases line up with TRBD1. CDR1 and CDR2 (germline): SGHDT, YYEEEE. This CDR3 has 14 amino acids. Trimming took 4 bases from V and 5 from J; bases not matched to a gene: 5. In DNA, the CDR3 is TGTGCCAGCAGCCGGGGACAGGGGGTTAACGAGCAGTACTTC. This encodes CASSRGQGVNEQYF.

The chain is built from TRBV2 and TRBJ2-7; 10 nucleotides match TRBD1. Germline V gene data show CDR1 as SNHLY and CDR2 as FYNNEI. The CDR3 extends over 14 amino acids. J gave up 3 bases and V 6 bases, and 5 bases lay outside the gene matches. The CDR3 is CASSRQGAVYEQYF. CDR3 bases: TGTGCCAGCAGCAGACAGGGGGCGGTCTACGAGCAGTACTTC.